The rows below give T cell receptor beta chains drawn from one sample of a study of blood T cell repertoires in COVID-19. Libraries were prepared by immunoSEQ multiplex PCR; TCRdb keeps only in-frame clonotypes and omits some of them. The repertoire holds tens of thousands of clones, with about nine tenths as singletons. What was sequenced was peripheral blood. These receptors were taken from a woman in her forties or fifties with active or convalescent COVID-19. The CDR3 runs from the conserved cysteine through the conserved F or W. The D gene is left open where the match is weak. Size is omitted from some rows. Given values are once, few, many or a class for expanded clones.

D	size	V	J	DNA	CDR3
TRBD2	.	TRBV29-1	TRBJ2-3	TGCAGCGGCATTGCGGGAGTTCGCACAGATACGCAGTATTTT	CSGIAGVRTDTQYF
.	.	TRBV9	TRBJ2-7	TGTGCCAGCAGCGTATGGGACTCCTCGGCCTACGAGCAGTACTTC	CASSVWDSSAYEQYF
TRBD1	.	TRBV2	TRBJ1-5	TGTGCCAGCAGTGTAGGACAGGGGGGGAATCAGCCCCAGCATTTT	CASSVGQGGNQPQHF
.	.	TRBV5-6	TRBJ2-5	TGTGCCAGCAGTTCAACTAGTCCCCAAGAGACCCAGTACTTC	CASSSTSPQETQYF
.	.	TRBV27	TRBJ1-3	TGTGCCAGCAGTTTAGTAGGTCCGGGACTCCCTCGTGGAAACACCATATATTTT	CASSLVGPGLPRGNTIYF
TRBD2	.	TRBV10-1	TRBJ2-3	TGCGCCAGCAGTGAGTTTATGAGCGGGAGACGGAATACGCAGTATTTT	CASSEFMSGRRNTQYF
.	once	TRBV28	TRBJ1-1	TGTGCCAGCAGTTTTTTAAGGGGTGGGCAAAACACTGAAGCTTTCTTT	CASSFLRGGQNTEAFF
.	once	TRBV5-1	TRBJ2-5	TGCGCCAGCAGCTTGCGCCTAGGACAACTTCCGGAGACCCAGTACTTC	CASSLRLGQLPETQYF
.	.	TRBV4-2	TRBJ1-5	TGTGCCAGCAGCCAAGGACTGGGGGCCGACAATCAGCCCCAGCATTTT	CASSQGLGADNQPQHF
TRBD2	.	TRBV6-4	TRBJ2-1	TGTGCCAGCAGTGACGGTAGCGGGAGGCCCTACAATGAGCAGTTCTTC	CASSDGSGRPYNEQFF
.	.	TRBV4-1	TRBJ2-2	TGCGCCAGCAGCCAAGACGGGTACAGGGACCCCGGGGAGCTGTTTTTT	CASSQDGYRDPGELFF
TRBD1	.	TRBV14	TRBJ1-2	TGTGCCAGCAGGCCCCGGACAGGGGGCTACACCTTC	CASRPRTGGYTF
.	.	TRBV5-4	TRBJ2-5	TGTGCCACCCATTTGACAGTGCTATCGACCCAGTACTTC	CATHLTVLSTQYF
.	.	TRBV6-5	TRBJ1-3	TGTGCCAGCAGTCCCTGGCTCGGAAACACCATATATTTT	CASSPWLGNTIYF
TRBD2	.	TRBV7-6	TRBJ2-1	TGTGCCAGCAGCTTACTAGCGGGAGTGGTGGTGGATGAGCAGTTCTTC	CASSLLAGVVVDEQFF
TRBD2	once	TRBV6-4	TRBJ2-5	TGTGCCAGCAGTGATTCGGGGCTAGCGGGACCTCCACTTAAGACCCAGTACTTC	CASSDSGLAGPPLKTQYF
TRBD1	.	TRBV7-6	TRBJ2-5	TGTGCCAGGGCAGGTAAACAGGGGCTCCAAGAGACCCAGTACTTC	CARAGKQGLQETQYF
TRBD1	.	TRBV4-1	TRBJ1-3	TGCGCCAGCAGCCAGAAGGATTTTGAGACAGGGGGACGTTTTGGAAACACCATATATTTT	CASSQKDFETGGRFGNTIYF
TRBD1	.	TRBV5-6	TRBJ1-2	TGTGCCAGCAGCCCCGGACAGGTCTTCTATGGCTACACCTTC	CASSPGQVFYGYTF
TRBD1	once	TRBV28	TRBJ1-2	TGTGCCAGCAGTTTATACAGAGCCGGGACAGGGGGCTACGGCTACACCTTC	CASSLYRAGTGGYGYTF
TRBD1	once	TRBV9	TRBJ1-1	TGTGCCAGCAGCGGGATAGGACAGGGAGGCACTGAAGCTTTCTTT	CASSGIGQGGTEAFF
.	.	TRBV27	TRBJ2-7	TGTGCCAGCAGTCTCTACGAGCAGTACTTC	CASSLYEQYF
TRBD1	.	TRBV19	TRBJ1-5	TGTGCCAGTAGACACGACAGGGGCTATCAGCCCCAGCATTTT	CASRHDRGYQPQHF
TRBD2	once	TRBV5-1	TRBJ2-5	TGCGCCAGCAGCTTGGGATTAGCGGGAGGGTGGCAAGAGACCCAGTACTTC	CASSLGLAGGWQETQYF
.	.	TRBV5-5	TRBJ2-2	TGTGCCAGCAGCTTTCGACTAGCCGGGGAGCTGTTTTTT	CASSFRLAGELFF
TRBD2	once	TRBV2	TRBJ2-1	TGTGCCAACTCGGGACTAGCGGGACCGCCAAGCCTTAATGAGCAGTTCTTC	CANSGLAGPPSLNEQFF
.	.	TRBV19	TRBJ1-5	TGTGCCACCCTCAAGGCAGGGGAGGGATCCCAGCATTTT	CATLKAGEGSQHF
.	.	TRBV30	TRBJ1-1	TGTGCCTCCGATGGACTGTTAGAAGCTTTCTTT	CASDGLLEAFF
TRBD1	once	TRBV30	TRBJ1-5	TGTGCCTGGAGCCCGACAGGGAATCAGCCCCAGCATTTT	CAWSPTGNQPQHF
.	.	TRBV2	TRBJ2-5	TGTGCCAGCAGGCAGATGGTACTACAAGAGACCCAGTACTTC	CASRQMVLQETQYF
TRBD1	once	TRBV10-3	TRBJ2-5	TGTGCCACCGTCCCGGGACAGGGGGACGAGACCCAGTACTTC	CATVPGQGDETQYF
TRBD2	.	TRBV12-3/TRBV12-4	TRBJ2-5	TGTGCCAGCACGGGAGGCGGTGAGACCCAGTACTTC	CASTGGGETQYF
.	once	TRBV14	TRBJ2-7	TGTGCCAGCAGCCAAGTCATGGCGAGGGCACCCTACGAGCAGTACTTC	CASSQVMARAPYEQYF
.	.	TRBV18	TRBJ1-2	TGTGCCAGCTCACCTAATACAGCTAACTATGGCTACACCTTC	CASSPNTANYGYTF
TRBD2	.	TRBV2	TRBJ2-3	TGTGCCAGCGGATCGGGGCTAGCGGGAGGGCCGGGGGGCACAGATACGCAGTATTTT	CASGSGLAGGPGGTDTQYF
TRBD2	.	TRBV4-1	TRBJ2-1	TGCGCCAGCAGCCAAGTTAGCGGGAGGTACAATGAGCAGTTCTTC	CASSQVSGRYNEQFF
.	.	TRBV5-4	TRBJ1-2	TGTGCCAGCGGAAGGGTAGGGCGGGAGGATGGCTACACCTTC	CASGRVGREDGYTF
TRBD1	once	TRBV3-1/TRBV3-2	TRBJ1-2	TGTGCCAGCAGCCAAGACCCTTTACGAAAGGGGGCTGGCTACACCTTC	CASSQDPLRKGAGYTF
.	.	TRBV4-2	TRBJ2-7	TGTGCCAGCAGCCAAGATTTGGTCGGGTACGAGCAGTACTTC	CASSQDLVGYEQYF
.	.	TRBV29-1	TRBJ2-7	TGCAGCGTTGAAGGTCGGTTCTACGAGCAGTACTTC	CSVEGRFYEQYF
TRBD2	.	TRBV9	TRBJ2-3	TGTGCCAGCAGCGTAGGTGCGGGAGGCACAGATACGCAGTATTTT	CASSVGAGGTDTQYF
TRBD2	.	TRBV18	TRBJ2-1	TGTGCCAGCTCACGGAGCGGGAGTTGGGACAATGAGCAGTTCTTC	CASSRSGSWDNEQFF
.	once	TRBV19	TRBJ2-1	TGTGCCAGTGCCCTCCAGATACTAGGTGGTGAGCAGTTCTTC	CASALQILGGEQFF
TRBD2	.	TRBV7-6	TRBJ2-7	TGTGCCAGCAGCTTAGAAACTAGCGGGTCCTACGAGCAGTACTTC	CASSLETSGSYEQYF
TRBD2	.	TRBV9	TRBJ2-2	TGTGCCAGCAGCTCCCCCCGGAGGCGGGAGAGCACCGGGGAGCTGTTTTTT	CASSSPRRRESTGELFF
TRBD2	.	TRBV28	TRBJ2-3	TGTGCCAGCAGTTTCTCAATACTAGCGGGAAAGGATACGCAGTATTTT	CASSFSILAGKDTQYF
TRBD2	.	TRBV7-6	TRBJ2-7	TGTGCCAGCAGCTTAGGGACTAGCGATTTCTACGAGCAGTACTTC	CASSLGTSDFYEQYF
.	.	TRBV18	TRBJ1-1	TGTGCCAGCTCACCCTCGGGGTATTGGAACACTGAAGCTTTCTTT	CASSPSGYWNTEAFF
TRBD1	.	TRBV11-2	TRBJ2-7	TGTGCCAGCAGCTTAGGGTTTGGGACAGGGAAGTACGAGCAGTACTTC	CASSLGFGTGKYEQYF
TRBD2	.	TRBV7-2	TRBJ2-1	TGTGCCAGCAGCCCTCTAGCGGGGGGGGCCAATGAGCAGTTCTTC	CASSPLAGGANEQFF
.	once	TRBV6-5	TRBJ1-1	TGTGCCAGCAGTTACCGGGGGAACACTGAAGCTTTCTTT	CASSYRGNTEAFF
.	.	TRBV7-8	TRBJ2-7	TGTGCCAGCAGGGATAGCGTCTACTCCTACGAGCAGTACTTC	CASRDSVYSYEQYF
TRBD1	.	TRBV28	TRBJ2-5	TGTGCCAGCAGTCCTTGGGACAGTCAAGAGACCCAGTACTTC	CASSPWDSQETQYF
TRBD2	.	TRBV18	TRBJ2-5	TGTGCCAGCTCATTGGCGGGAGGCCAAGAGACCCAGTACTTC	CASSLAGGQETQYF
TRBD2	.	TRBV9	TRBJ2-3	TGTGCCAGCAGCCACCCGTTAAGGCGGGAGACGAGCACAGATACGCAGTATTTT	CASSHPLRRETSTDTQYF